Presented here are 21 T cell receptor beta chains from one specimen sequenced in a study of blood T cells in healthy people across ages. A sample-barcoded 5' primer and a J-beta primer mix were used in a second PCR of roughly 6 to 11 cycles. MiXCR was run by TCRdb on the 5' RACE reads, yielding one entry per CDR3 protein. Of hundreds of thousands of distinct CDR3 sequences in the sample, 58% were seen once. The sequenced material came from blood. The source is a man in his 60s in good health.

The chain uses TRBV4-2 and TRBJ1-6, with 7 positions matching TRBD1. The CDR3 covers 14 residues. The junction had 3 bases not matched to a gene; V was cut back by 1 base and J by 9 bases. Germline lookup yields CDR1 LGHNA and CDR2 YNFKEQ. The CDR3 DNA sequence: TGTGCCAGCAGCCAAGCGGGACAGCCTTCACCCCTCCACTTT. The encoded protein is CASSQAGQPSPLHF.

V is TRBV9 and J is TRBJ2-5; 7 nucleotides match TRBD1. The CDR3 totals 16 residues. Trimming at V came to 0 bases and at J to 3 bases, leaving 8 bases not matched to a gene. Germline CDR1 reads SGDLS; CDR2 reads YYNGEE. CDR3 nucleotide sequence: TGTGCCAGCAGCGTAGTTGACGGGACAGAAGAAGAGACCCAGTACTTC. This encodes CASSVVDGTEEETQYF.

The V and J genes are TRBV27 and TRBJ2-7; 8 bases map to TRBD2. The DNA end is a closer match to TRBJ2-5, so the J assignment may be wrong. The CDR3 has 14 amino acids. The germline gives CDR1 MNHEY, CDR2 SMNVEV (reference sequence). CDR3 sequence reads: CASRYGGARETQYF. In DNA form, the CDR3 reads TGTGCCAGCAGATACGGGGGGGCCAGAGAGACCCAGTACTTC.

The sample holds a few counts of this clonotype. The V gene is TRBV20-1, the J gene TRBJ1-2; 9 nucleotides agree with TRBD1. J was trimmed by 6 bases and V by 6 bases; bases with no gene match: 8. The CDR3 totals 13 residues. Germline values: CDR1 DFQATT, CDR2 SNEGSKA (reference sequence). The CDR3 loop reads CSAHSGTGHGYTF. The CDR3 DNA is TGCAGTGCGCACTCGGGGACAGGGCATGGCTACACCTTC.

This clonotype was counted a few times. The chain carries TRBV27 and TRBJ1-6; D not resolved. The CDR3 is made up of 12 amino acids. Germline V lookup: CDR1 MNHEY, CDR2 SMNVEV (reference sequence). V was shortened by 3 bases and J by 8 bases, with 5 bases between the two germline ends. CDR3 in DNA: TGTGCCAGCAGTTTTGTACATTCACCCCTCCACTTT. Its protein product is CASSFVHSPLHF.

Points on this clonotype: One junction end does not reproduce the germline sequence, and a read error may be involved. CDR3 residues: CASSEDVGSCEQYF. For the CDR3, the DNA is TGTGCCAGCAGTGAAGATGTGGGTTCCTGCGAGCAGTACTTC. The chain joins TRBV2 to TRBJ2-7; D unclear. This CDR3 has 14 amino acids. CDR1 SNHLY and CDR2 FYNNEI come from the germline V gene.

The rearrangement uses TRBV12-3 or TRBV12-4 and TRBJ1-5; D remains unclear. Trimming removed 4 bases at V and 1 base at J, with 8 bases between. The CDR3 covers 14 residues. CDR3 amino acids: CASSSRWSNQPQHF. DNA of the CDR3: TGTGCCAGCAGTTCCCGTTGGAGCAATCAGCCCCAGCATTTT.

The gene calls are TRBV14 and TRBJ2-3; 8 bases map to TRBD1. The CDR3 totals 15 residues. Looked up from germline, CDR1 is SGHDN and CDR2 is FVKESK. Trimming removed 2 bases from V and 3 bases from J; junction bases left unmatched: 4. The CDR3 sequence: CASSQLRGRTDTQYF. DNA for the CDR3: TGTGCCAGCAGCCAACTCAGGGGGCGGACAGATACGCAGTATTTT.

CDR3 residues: CASSPIGVKSNVLTF. Written as DNA, the CDR3 is TGTGCCAGCAGCCCAATAGGAGTTAAGTCCAACGTCCTGACTTTC. This chain connects TRBV3-1 to TRBJ2-6; D is unclear. The CDR3 spans 15 residues. V dropped 4 bases and J dropped 8 bases, with 15 bases sitting between them. Germline lookup yields CDR1 LGHDT and CDR2 YNNKEL (reference sequence).

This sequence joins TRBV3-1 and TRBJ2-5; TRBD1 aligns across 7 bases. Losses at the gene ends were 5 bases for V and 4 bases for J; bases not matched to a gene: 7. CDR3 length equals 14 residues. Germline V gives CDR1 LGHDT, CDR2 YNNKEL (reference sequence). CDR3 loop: CASSYRGRGETQYF. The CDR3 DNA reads TGTGCCAGCAGCTACAGGGGCCGGGGAGAGACCCAGTACTTC.

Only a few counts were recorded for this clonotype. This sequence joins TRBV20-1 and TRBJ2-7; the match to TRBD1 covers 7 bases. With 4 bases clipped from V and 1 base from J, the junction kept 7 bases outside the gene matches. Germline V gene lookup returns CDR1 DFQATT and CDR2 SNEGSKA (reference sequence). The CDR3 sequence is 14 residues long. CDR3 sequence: CSANPWGQSYEQYF. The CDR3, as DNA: TGCAGTGCTAATCCTTGGGGACAGTCCTACGAGCAGTACTTC.

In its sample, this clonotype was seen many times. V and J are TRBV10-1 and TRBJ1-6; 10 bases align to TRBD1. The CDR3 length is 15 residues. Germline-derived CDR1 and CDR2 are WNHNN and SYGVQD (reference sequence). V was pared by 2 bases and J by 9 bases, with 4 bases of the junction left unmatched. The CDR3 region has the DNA TGCGCCAGCAGTGAGCGGACAGGGGGAAGTTCACCCCTCCACTTT. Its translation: CASSERTGGSSPLHF.

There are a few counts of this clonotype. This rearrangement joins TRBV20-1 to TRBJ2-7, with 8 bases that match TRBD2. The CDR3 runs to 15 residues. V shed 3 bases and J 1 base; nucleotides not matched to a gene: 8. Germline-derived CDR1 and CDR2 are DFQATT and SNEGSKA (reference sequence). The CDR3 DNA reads TGCAGTGCTAGTGGGGGACTAGTCGGGTCCTACGAGCAGTACTTC. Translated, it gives CSASGGLVGSYEQYF.

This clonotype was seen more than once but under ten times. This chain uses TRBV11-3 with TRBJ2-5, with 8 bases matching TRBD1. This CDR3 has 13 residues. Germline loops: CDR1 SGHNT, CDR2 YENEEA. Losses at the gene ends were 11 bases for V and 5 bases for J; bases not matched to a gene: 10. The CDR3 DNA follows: TGTGCCTCCCAGGGGGCAGAAGGGGAGACCCAGTACTTC. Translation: CASQGAEGETQYF.

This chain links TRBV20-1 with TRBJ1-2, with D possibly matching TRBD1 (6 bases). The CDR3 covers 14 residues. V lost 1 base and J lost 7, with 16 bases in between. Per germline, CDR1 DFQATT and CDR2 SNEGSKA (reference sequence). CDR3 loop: CSARGREGEGGYTF. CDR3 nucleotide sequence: TGCAGTGCTAGAGGCCGGGAGGGGGAAGGTGGCTACACCTTC.

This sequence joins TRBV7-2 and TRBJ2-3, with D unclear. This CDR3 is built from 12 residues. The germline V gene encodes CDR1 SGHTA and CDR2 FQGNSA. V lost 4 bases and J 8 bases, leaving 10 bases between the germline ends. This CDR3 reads CASSSVLGTQYF. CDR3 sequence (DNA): TGTGCCAGCAGCTCTGTCCTGGGTACGCAGTATTTT.

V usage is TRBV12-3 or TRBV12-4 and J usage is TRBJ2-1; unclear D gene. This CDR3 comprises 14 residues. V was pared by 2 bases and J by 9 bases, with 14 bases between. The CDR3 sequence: CASSLKAGIGEQFF. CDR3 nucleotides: TGTGCCAGCAGTTTAAAGGCTGGGATCGGTGAGCAGTTCTTC.

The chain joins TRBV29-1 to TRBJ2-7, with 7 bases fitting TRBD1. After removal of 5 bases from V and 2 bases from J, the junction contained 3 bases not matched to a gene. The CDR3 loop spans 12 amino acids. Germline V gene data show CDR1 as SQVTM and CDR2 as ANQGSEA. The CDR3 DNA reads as TGCAGCGTTCTGACAGGGCCCTACGAGCAGTACTTC. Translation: CSVLTGPYEQYF.

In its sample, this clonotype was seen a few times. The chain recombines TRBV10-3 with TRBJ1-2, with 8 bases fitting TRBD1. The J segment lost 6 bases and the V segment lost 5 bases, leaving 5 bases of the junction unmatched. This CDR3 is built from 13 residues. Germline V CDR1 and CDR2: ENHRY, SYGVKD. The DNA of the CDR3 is TGTGCCATCAGTTTGGACAGGGTAAATGGCTACACCTTC. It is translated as CAISLDRVNGYTF.

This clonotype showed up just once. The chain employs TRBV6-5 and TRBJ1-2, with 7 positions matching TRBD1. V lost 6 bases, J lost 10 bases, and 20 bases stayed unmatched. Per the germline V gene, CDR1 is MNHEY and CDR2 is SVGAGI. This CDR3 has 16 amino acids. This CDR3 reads CASSKESARGTDHYTF. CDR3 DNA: TGTGCCAGCAGCAAGGAATCTGCCCGTGGGACAGACCACTACACCTTC.

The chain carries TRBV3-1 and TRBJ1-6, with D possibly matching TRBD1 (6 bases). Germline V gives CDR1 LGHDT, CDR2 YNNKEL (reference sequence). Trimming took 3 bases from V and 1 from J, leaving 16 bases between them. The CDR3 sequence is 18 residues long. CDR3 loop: CASSHYTTQGSYNSPLHF. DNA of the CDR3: TGTGCCAGCAGCCATTACACCACACAGGGTTCCTATAATTCACCCCTCCACTTT.